This TCR beta chain came from a study of blood T cell repertoires in COVID-19. The data were produced by immunoSEQ multiplex PCR, yet TCRdb's version contains in-frame clones alone and is incomplete. The sample contains 55,000 to 90,000 clones, more than 85% of which appear only once. This CDR3 contains 16 residues. The V and J ends lost 5 bases and 5 bases, in that order; junction bases with no gene match: 12. Germline V gives CDR1 SGHAT, CDR2 FQNNGV. The TCR originated in a man between 65 and 85 years old with active COVID-19. V is TRBV11-2 and J is TRBJ2-3; 8 bases align to TRBD2. Sequencing input: peripheral blood. CDR3 coding DNA: TGTGCCAGCAGCCCGCGGGGTAGCGGGATGGGAGATACGCAGTATTTT. Amino acid sequence: CASSPRGSGMGDTQYF.